Shown below are 6 T cell receptor beta chains from a single sample sequenced in a study of T cell responses to AZD1222 COVID-19 vaccine listed by TCRdb under 2021. Taken with the paper, the label for time point translates to: about 28 days (+/-7) after the second vaccine dose. The treatment or condition tag for this specimen amounts to: meningococcal conjugate vaccine given as trial control. Libraries came from the immunoSEQ multiplex PCR assay. Held by TCRdb, this immuneACCESS table contains in-frame sequences only and omits some clones. Under half of the omission traces to an unresolved V gene where checked; the cause of the rest is unknown. In this sample the table shows approximately 190,000 clones, approximately 90% of which occur a single time. The ten largest account for approximately 4% of the sample. Sequenced here: peripheral blood, sampled 28 days after the second dose of the MenACWY control vaccine. The receptors here all came from an adult who received the MenACWY meningococcal vaccine as a control.

In nucleotides, the CDR3 is TGTGCCAGCAGCCCCGGGACAACTAATACGCAGTATTTT. Protein product: CASSPGTTNTQYF. The chain links TRBV7-2 to TRBJ2-3, with a weak D call TRBD1 (6 bases). CDR1 is SGHTA, CDR2 FQGNSA, per germline. V dropped 5 bases and J dropped 7 bases, with 13 bases sitting between them. The CDR3 loop spans 13 amino acids. The complete variable domain, with remaining parts taken from reference TRBV7-2 and TRBJ2-3, reads GAGVSQSPSNKVTEKGKDVELRCDPISGHTALYWYRQSLGQGLEFLIYFQGNSAPDKSGLPSDRFSAERTGGSVSTLTIQRTQQEDSAVYLCASSPGTTNTQYFGPGTRLTVL.

This chain joins TRBV27 and TRBJ1-5, with TRBD1 identical over 9 bases. Unmatched junction bases numbered 10, after V lost 5 bases and J lost 5 bases. The length of the CDR3 is 16 residues. The germline V gene encodes CDR1 MNHEY and CDR2 SMNVEV (reference sequence). The CDR3, as DNA: TGTGCCAGCAGTATCGGACAGGGGCGAGTTGATCAGCCCCAGCATTTT. Its protein is CASSIGQGRVDQPQHF.

The chain recombines TRBV7-8 with TRBJ1-5, with 12 bases matching TRBD1. V lost 3 bases, J lost 2 bases, and 8 bases stayed unmatched. Per germline, CDR1 SGHVS and CDR2 FQNEAQ. The CDR3 has 18 amino acids. CDR3 region: CASSFGDRGQWGNQPQHF. DNA of the CDR3: TGTGCCAGCAGCTTCGGGGACAGGGGGCAATGGGGCAATCAGCCCCAGCATTTT.

The chain links TRBV19 to TRBJ1-1, with D tentatively TRBD1 (6 bases). Germline CDR1 is LNHDA and CDR2 is SQIVND (reference sequence). The V gene lost 3 bases and the J gene lost 6 bases, with 14 bases spanning the gap. CDR3 size: 14 residues. CDR3 coding DNA: TGTGCCAGTAGTATTGAGGACAGCATCCCTGAAGCTTTCTTT. Residues: CASSIEDSIPEAFF.

V gene TRBV21-1 combines with J gene TRBJ2-7; the D call in the table, TRBD1, was not verified against the DNA. TRBV21-1 is recorded as a pseudogene. This CDR3 has 14 amino acids. The CDR3 spells CASPPGALGYEQYF. In nucleotides, the CDR3 is TGTGCCAGCCCTCCAGGGGCCCTGGGCTACGAGCAGTACTTC.

The chain employs TRBV4-3 and TRBJ2-7; the D gene is possibly TRBD2 (6 bases). The CDR3 contains 14 residues. V lost 3 bases and J lost 6, with 15 bases in between. From germline, CDR1 is LGHNA and CDR2 YSLEER. The CDR3 sequence: CASSQSGVSREQYF. The DNA of the CDR3 is TGCGCCAGCAGCCAGTCGGGAGTAAGCCGCGAGCAGTACTTC.